The TCR beta chain under discussion was sequenced for a study of blood T cell repertoires in COVID-19. Study in general: Acute and convalescent COVID-19 specimens originated in the United States, Italy and Spain. From T cells, B-cell-depleted T cells, or PBMCs came the material, which was cDNA or gDNA.

CDR3 length: 15 amino acids. CDR1 and CDR2 (germline): SGHVS, FNYEAQ. V lost 0 bases to trimming and J lost 7 bases; unmatched junction nucleotides: 3. Ages ranged from roughly 18 to 100 years, with residence in some 25 US areas. Cohort placement rested on clinical history that participants reported themselves. Produced via immunoSEQ multiplex PCR; TCRdb's table is partial and in-frame only. The repertoire has 150,000 to 200,000 clones, roughly 83% of them found once; the top ten carry over 10%. The sequence was collected from a woman aged 55 to 70 who had recovered from COVID-19. The sample comprised PBMCs or T cells enriched from blood (not recorded which). V is TRBV7-6 and J is TRBJ2-1; 10 nucleotides align to TRBD2. The CDR3 loop reads CASSLASGRTNEQFF. The CDR3 DNA reads as TGTGCCAGCAGCTTAGCTAGCGGGAGGACAAATGAGCAGTTCTTC.